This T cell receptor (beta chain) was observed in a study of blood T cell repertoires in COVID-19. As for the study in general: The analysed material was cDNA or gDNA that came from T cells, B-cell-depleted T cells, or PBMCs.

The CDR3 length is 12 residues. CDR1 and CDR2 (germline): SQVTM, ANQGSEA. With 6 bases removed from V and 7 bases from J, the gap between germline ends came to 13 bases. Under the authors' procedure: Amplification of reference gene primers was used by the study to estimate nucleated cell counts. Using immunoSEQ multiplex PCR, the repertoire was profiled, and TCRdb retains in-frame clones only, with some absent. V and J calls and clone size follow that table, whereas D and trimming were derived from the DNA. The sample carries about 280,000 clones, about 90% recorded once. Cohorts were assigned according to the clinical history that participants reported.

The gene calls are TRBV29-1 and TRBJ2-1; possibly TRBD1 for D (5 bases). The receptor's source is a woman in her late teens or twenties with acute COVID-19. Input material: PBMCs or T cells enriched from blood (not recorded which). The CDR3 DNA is TGCAGCGTCAATCAGGGTCTAAATGAGCAGTTCTTC. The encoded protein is CSVNQGLNEQFF.